The 27 T cell receptor beta chains given below trace back to one sample, sequenced in a study of blood T cell repertoires in COVID-19. Some clones are missing from TCRdb's copy, which holds only in-frame ones; the method was immunoSEQ multiplex PCR. The sample holds about 46,000 clones; about 86% are singletons and the top ten take 6% to 6.5%. The material sequenced was peripheral blood. These receptors were collected from an elderly woman with acute or convalescent COVID-19.

The chain uses TRBV5-1 and TRBJ1-4; the D gene is possibly TRBD1 (5 bases). CDR1 and CDR2 from the germline V gene are SGHRS and YFSETQ. Trimming stripped 3 bases from V and 5 bases from J, with 17 bases between. The CDR3 sequence is 16 residues long. The DNA for the CDR3 is TGCGCCAGCAGCTCTCTTGGTTTGGGGCAGAATGAAAAACTGTTTTTT. This codes for CASSSLGLGQNEKLFF. Complete variable domain (other parts from reference TRBV5-1 and TRBJ1-4): KAGVTQTPRYLIKTRGQQVTLSCSPISGHRSVSWYQQTPGQGLQFLFEYFSETQRNKGNFPGRFSGRQFSNSRSEMNVSTLELGDSALYLCASSSLGLGQNEKLFFGSGTQLSVL.

The V call is TRBV9, the J call TRBJ1-4; no clear D gene. The CDR3 sequence is 14 residues long. V lost 2 bases to trimming and J lost 4 bases, with 9 bases between them. CDR1 is SGDLS, CDR2 YYNGEE, per germline. The CDR3 bases are TGTGCCAGCAGCGTCTCGGGGAGTAATGAAAAACTGTTTTTT. It specifies CASSVSGSNEKLFF.

The chain recombines TRBV7-9 with TRBJ2-7; a possible D gene is TRBD1 (5 bases). The CDR3 runs to 14 residues. Germline V gene sequence: CDR1 SEHNR, CDR2 FQNEAQ (reference sequence). V was trimmed by 8 bases and J by 0 bases, leaving 14 bases between them. In nucleotides, the CDR3 is TGTGCCAGCCTTGACAGTTTCAGCTCCTACGAGCAGTACTTC. Its protein is CASLDSFSSYEQYF.

V is TRBV19 and J is TRBJ1-6, with 7 bases aligning to TRBD1. CDR3 length: 16 residues. Germline trimming cut 5 bases from V and 6 bases from J; bases unmatched to any gene: 10. The germline V gene has CDR1 LNHDA and CDR2 SQIVND (reference sequence). CDR3 residues: CASSPAGTVSNSPLHF. In DNA form, the CDR3 reads TGTGCCAGTAGTCCCGCCGGGACAGTCTCTAATTCACCCCTCCACTTT.

V is TRBV5-1 and J is TRBJ2-3; D may be TRBD2 (6 bases). The CDR3 length is 14 residues. Trimming stripped 4 bases from V and 0 bases from J, with 9 bases between. Germline CDR1 and CDR2: SGHRS and YFSETQ. The CDR3 spells CASSPGLSTDTQYF. The CDR3 DNA is TGCGCCAGCAGCCCGGGACTCAGCACAGATACGCAGTATTTT.

The V gene is TRBV9, the J gene TRBJ1-2; TRBD1 matches at 11 bases. The germline V gene encodes CDR1 SGDLS and CDR2 YYNGEE. There are 16 residues in the CDR3. The J segment lost 8 bases and the V segment lost 4 bases, leaving 13 bases of the junction unmatched. CDR3 sequence reads: CASSIRTGGGLGGYTF. The CDR3 DNA reads TGTGCCAGCAGCATAAGGACAGGGGGCGGCCTCGGGGGCTACACCTTC. Variable domain in full (rest from reference TRBV9 and TRBJ1-2): DSGVTQTPKHLITATGQRVTLRCSPRSGDLSVYWYQQSLDQGLQFLIQYYNGEERAKGNILERFSAQQFPDLHSELNLSSLELGDSALYFCASSIRTGGGLGGYTFGSGTRLTVV.

The gene calls are TRBV6-5 and TRBJ2-7, with 7 bases that match TRBD2. The CDR3 spans 15 residues. V lost 2 bases to trimming and J lost 3 bases; unmatched junction nucleotides: 7. The germline CDR1 and CDR2 sequences are MNHEY and SVGAGI. In nucleotides, the CDR3 is TGTGCCAGCAGTTACGGTGGCGGGGGAGACTACGAGCAGTACTTC. As protein: CASSYGGGGDYEQYF.

The chain has TRBV5-8 and TRBJ1-2; 8 bases agree with TRBD1. This CDR3 region has 15 residues. The V gene end was trimmed by 4 bases and the J gene end by 6 bases; junction bases not matched to a gene: 11. CDR1 SGHTS and CDR2 YDEGEE come from the germline V gene. CDR3 nucleotides: TGTGCCAGCAGCCCAGGGACAGGTCCAAGCGATGGCTACACCTTC. Translation gives CASSPGTGPSDGYTF.

The chain couples TRBV2 to TRBJ2-7, with unresolved D. V gave up 5 bases and J gave up 2 bases, with 7 bases separating them. Germline CDR1 and CDR2: SNHLY and FYNNEI. The CDR3 runs to 12 residues. CDR3 sequence: CASSSEAYEQYF. In DNA, the CDR3 is TGTGCCAGCAGTTCCGAGGCCTACGAGCAGTACTTC. Variable domain in full (rest from reference TRBV2 and TRBJ2-7): EPEVTQTPSHQVTQMGQEVILRCVPISNHLYFYWYRQILGQKVEFLVSFYNNEISEKSEIFDDQFSVERPDGSNFTLKIRSTKLEDSAMYFCASSSEAYEQYFGPGTRLTVT.

This chain links TRBV6-5 with TRBJ2-3; tentatively, D is TRBD2 (7 bases). Trimming took off 5 bases at V and 2 bases at J, with 14 bases between the two ends. This CDR3 has 15 amino acids. Germline-derived CDR1 and CDR2 are MNHEY and SVGAGI. Written as DNA, the CDR3 is TGTGCCAGCAGTCCTGGGGGGGGGCTCACAGATACGCAGTATTTT. Translated, it gives CASSPGGGLTDTQYF.

This chain links TRBV7-2 with TRBJ2-3; 12 bases match TRBD2. The CDR3 length is 15 residues. The junction had 4 bases not matched to a gene; V was cut back by 4 bases and J by 5 bases. CDR1 is SGHTA and CDR2 is FQGNSA in the germline V gene. CDR3 DNA: TGTGCCAGCAGCTCTAGCGGGGGGGCGGGAGATACGCAGTATTTT. It is translated as CASSSSGGAGDTQYF.

The rearrangement links TRBV5-5 to TRBJ2-7, with D perhaps TRBD2 (6 bases). V was cut by 2 bases and J by 2 bases, with 11 bases left in between. Germline V gene sequence: CDR1 SGHKS, CDR2 YYEKEE (reference sequence). This CDR3 has 14 residues. The CDR3 here is CASSFAGSTYEQYF. Written as DNA, the CDR3 is TGTGCCAGCAGCTTTGCGGGGTCGACCTACGAGCAGTACTTC.

The V call is TRBV5-6, the J call TRBJ2-3; TRBD2 might be the D (5 bases). CDR3 length: 16 residues. Looked up from germline, CDR1 is SGHDT and CDR2 is YYEEEE. V lost 4 bases, J lost 2 bases, and 17 bases lay in between. DNA of the CDR3: TGTGCCAGCAGCCCGGAGGCGGGCTCAAACACAGATACGCAGTATTTT. As protein: CASSPEAGSNTDTQYF. The whole variable domain, filled in from reference TRBV5-6 and TRBJ2-3, reads DAGVTQSPTHLIKTRGQQVTLRCSPKSGHDTVSWYQQALGQGPQFIFQYYEEEERQRGNFPDRFSGHQFPNYSSELNVNALLLGDSALYLCASSPEAGSNTDTQYFGPGTRLTVL.

V and J are TRBV7-9 and TRBJ1-3; TRBD1 is a possible D gene (6 bases). The ends were cut back, 8 bases at V and 6 bases at J, with 20 bases in the middle. CDR3 length: 15 amino acids. The germline CDR1 and CDR2 sequences are SEHNR and FQNEAQ (reference sequence). Here the CDR3 DNA reads TGTGCCAGCCAACCAACCGGGACAAGGCTAAACACCATATATTTT. It is translated as CASQPTGTRLNTIYF.

This clone was detected only once. The V gene is TRBV3-1 (or the pseudogene TRBV3-2), the J gene TRBJ1-1; 7 bases map to TRBD1. Germline-derived CDR1 and CDR2 are LGHDT and YNNKEL (reference sequence). The CDR3 is made up of 14 amino acids. Unmatched junction bases numbered 2, after V lost 0 bases and J lost 4 bases. The DNA of the CDR3 is TGTGCCAGCAGCCAAGAGGCAGGGGGCACTGAAGCTTTCTTT. Its translation: CASSQEAGGTEAFF.

The rearrangement uses TRBV19 and TRBJ2-7, with 7 bases aligning to TRBD1. The trim removed 1 base at V and 5 bases at J, leaving 14 bases unmatched. The CDR3 is made up of 17 amino acids. CDR1 and CDR2 from the germline V gene are LNHDA and SQIVND (reference sequence). The CDR3 bases are TGTGCCAGTAGTATAGCACCACAGGGGACACGCTCTAACGAGCAGTACTTC. Translating gives CASSIAPQGTRSNEQYF.

The chain joins TRBV13 to TRBJ2-7; TRBD2 agrees at 10 bases. Per the germline V gene, CDR1 is PRHDT and CDR2 is FYEKMQ (reference sequence). Trimming took 5 bases from V and 3 from J; bases not matched to a gene: 10. The CDR3 is 16 residues long. CDR3 region: CASSQGVAGGSYEQYF. CDR3 in DNA: TGTGCCAGCAGCCAGGGGGTAGCGGGGGGAAGCTACGAGCAGTACTTC.

The chain uses TRBV12-3 or TRBV12-4 and TRBJ2-3; D is unresolved. The V gene lost 2 bases and the J gene lost 6 bases, with 6 bases spanning the gap. The length of the CDR3 is 12 residues. The CDR3 sequence is CASSLSGDTQYF. The CDR3 bases are TGTGCCAGCAGTTTATCCGGGGATACGCAGTATTTT.

In its sample, this clone ranks as medium-sized. The rearrangement links TRBV6-5 to TRBJ1-5; a possible D gene is TRBD1 (6 bases). Trimming stripped 6 bases from V and 6 bases from J, with 15 bases between. Germline V gene data show CDR1 as MNHEY and CDR2 as SVGAGI. The CDR3 consists of 14 residues. The CDR3 reads CASRPGTTGQPQHF. CDR3 DNA: TGTGCCAGCAGACCCGGGACAACCGGTCAGCCCCAGCATTTT.

The chain is built from TRBV5-1 and TRBJ2-7; possibly TRBD2 for D (6 bases). This CDR3 has 13 residues. Trimming stripped 2 bases from V and 2 bases from J, with 8 bases between. Germline V gene lookup returns CDR1 SGHRS and CDR2 YFSETQ. The DNA for the CDR3 is TGCGCCAGCAGCTTCCCGGGGGCCTACGAGCAGTACTTC. It is translated as CASSFPGAYEQYF.

This clone was detected only a few times. This sequence joins TRBV23-1 and TRBJ2-1, with TRBD2 matching 10 bases. TRBV23-1 is recorded as an ORF, its role being uncertain. The CDR3 extends over 15 amino acids. Trimming at V came to 1 base and at J to 8 bases, leaving 5 bases not matched to a gene. CDR3 sequence (DNA): TGCGCCAGCAGTCAATTTCAGCGGGGGGGCTATGAGCAGTTCTTC. Translated: CASSQFQRGGYEQFF.

J is TRBJ2-5 and V is TRBV20-1; TRBD1 agrees at 11 bases. The CDR3 runs 14 residues. Per the germline V gene, CDR1 is DFQATT and CDR2 is SNEGSKA (reference sequence). V was pared by 6 bases and J by 5 bases, with 8 bases of the junction left unmatched. The CDR3 DNA follows: TGCAGTGCGAGTGGGACAGGGGGTTTGGAGACCCAGTACTTC. Protein sequence: CSASGTGGLETQYF.

V gene TRBV5-4 combines with J gene TRBJ1-2; D is unclear. V gave up 2 bases and J gave up 2 bases, with 10 bases separating them. This CDR3 has 14 amino acids. The germline CDR1 and CDR2 sequences are SGHNT and YYREEE (reference sequence). CDR3 DNA: TGTGCCAGCAGCTTTAGGTCACAGAACTATGGCTACACCTTC. Protein sequence: CASSFRSQNYGYTF.

The chain carries TRBV11-2 and TRBJ2-1, with D possibly TRBD2 on 6 matching bases. Germline assignment: CDR1 SGHAT and CDR2 FQNNGV. The germline V and J ends were trimmed by 5 bases and 5 bases, with 25 bases remaining between them. CDR3 length: 18 residues. CDR3 region: CASSNAGRLALTNNEQFF. CDR3 in DNA: TGTGCCAGCAGCAACGCCGGAAGGCTAGCGCTTACCAACAATGAGCAGTTCTTC. The full variable domain, in which reference TRBV11-2 and TRBJ2-1 provide the parts outside the CDR3, is EAGVAQSPRYKIIEKRQSVAFWCNPISGHATLYWYQQILGQGPKLLIQFQNNGVVDDSQLPKDRFSAERLKGVDSTLKIQPAKLEDSAVYLCASSNAGRLALTNNEQFFGPGTRLTVL.

This clone was counted a few times. This chain uses TRBV20-1 with TRBJ2-1, with 8 nucleotides matching TRBD2. Germline CDR1 reads DFQATT; CDR2 reads SNEGSKA (reference sequence). The CDR3 has 14 amino acids. Germline trimming cut 3 bases from V and 8 bases from J; bases unmatched to any gene: 9. This CDR3 reads CSASEASGFDEQFF. CDR3 DNA sequence: TGCAGTGCTAGTGAGGCTAGCGGGTTCGATGAGCAGTTCTTC.

J is TRBJ1-1 and V is TRBV27; 8 bases are shared with TRBD1. CDR1 is MNHEY and CDR2 is SMNVEV in the germline V gene (reference sequence). This CDR3 has 16 amino acids. The trim removed 6 bases at V and 0 bases at J, leaving 9 bases unmatched. The chain's CDR3 is CASSSWTGHMNTEAFF. The CDR3 DNA reads TGTGCCAGCAGCTCGTGGACAGGGCACATGAACACTGAAGCTTTCTTT.

The chain has TRBV5-1 and TRBJ2-1; D not certain. V was pared by 2 bases and J by 2 bases, with 5 bases between. CDR1 and CDR2 from the germline V gene are SGHRS and YFSETQ. The CDR3 extends over 13 amino acids. The CDR3 nucleotides are TGCGCCAGCAGCTTTAACACCTACAATGAGCAGTTCTTC. Its protein is CASSFNTYNEQFF.